This T cell receptor (beta chain) was retrieved from a study of blood T cells in healthy people across ages. Study as a whole: Template switching retrieved approximately one barcoded beta molecule for each two T cells. Findings and limits, study-wide: More naive CD4+ cells and higher diversity were found in long-lived than in aged donors.

CDR3 length: 15 residues. Germline values: CDR1 SNHLY, CDR2 FYNNEI. Trimming took 9 bases from V and 3 from J, leaving 18 bases between them. About this clonotype: Its antigen is not known.

Combining a sample-barcoded 5' primer with a J-beta primer mix, a second PCR ran for roughly 6 to 12 cycles. Each cDNA molecule was tagged by a template-switch adaptor that had 12 random nucleotides. TCRdb called the 5' RACE reads again in MiXCR, with one record for every CDR3 protein. In the table there are approximately 1.5 million distinct CDR3 sequences, roughly 32% of which are singletons. The sample, about 10 milliliters of peripheral blood, was drawn from each donor. The sample taken for sequencing was blood. The receptor was derived from a woman in her 30s in good health. This rearrangement joins TRBV2 to TRBJ2-1; the D gene is possibly TRBD2 (5 bases). CDR3 in DNA: TGTGCCAGTTCGGGGTGGACGGAGAGCTACAATGAGCAGTTCTTC. Translated, it gives CASSGWTESYNEQFF.